This passage covers 30 T cell receptor beta chains from one sample sequenced in a study of tumor-infiltrating lymphocytes in primary liver carcinoma. A constant-region primer primed TCR beta cDNA synthesis from 400 to 550 ng of total RNA. A slightly modified ARM-PCR protocol with three nested multiplex PCR rounds produced these TCR beta libraries. Each of the first two PCR rounds ran roughly 10 cycles with TRBV1-TRBV30 forward and C-beta reverse primers. TCRdb independently ran MiXCR on the multiplex PCR reads; one entry per CDR3 protein. Counted here are about 120,000 distinct CDR3 sequences, approximately 71% occurring once; the ten biggest clones make up 8.1%. From roughly 21-30 mg of unsorted bulk tissue, DNA and RNA were co-extracted together. The sample consisted of tumor-adjacent normal liver tissue. Receptor source: a woman in her fifties or sixties with primary liver carcinoma and hepatitis B virus infection.

The chain is built from TRBV11-2 and TRBJ1-1; no definite D call. Trimming took off 5 bases at V and 1 base at J, with 17 bases between the two ends. Looked up from germline, CDR1 is SGHAT and CDR2 is FQNNGV. There are 16 residues in the CDR3. The CDR3, as DNA: TGTGCCAGCAGCCCTCTCCTCGTGTCGGCGAACACTGAAGCTTTCTTT. It is translated as CASSPLLVSANTEAFF.

This clonotype has a handful of counts. J is TRBJ2-1 and V is TRBV29-1, with 12 positions matching TRBD2. V lost 7 bases and J lost 8; bases outside the gene matches: 6. The CDR3 runs to 13 residues. CDR1 is SQVTM and CDR2 is ANQGSEA in the germline V gene. CDR3 loop: CSGTSGKLYEQFF. The CDR3 nucleotides are TGCAGCGGGACTAGCGGGAAGCTCTATGAGCAGTTCTTC.

This chain uses TRBV5-1 with TRBJ2-3; 10 bases are shared with TRBD2. V lost 3 bases and J lost 4; bases outside the gene matches: 11. The CDR3 is 17 amino acids. Germline lookup yields CDR1 SGHRS and CDR2 YFSETQ. The CDR3 nucleotides are TGCGCCAGCAGCTACCCGGAAGCGGGAGGGCCCCCAGATACGCAGTATTTT. This codes for CASSYPEAGGPPDTQYF.

A note on this clonotype: At one of its ends the junction is not consistent with the germline gene, which may arise from a read error. The rearrangement links TRBV6-5 to TRBJ2-5; D possibly uses TRBD1 or TRBD2 (5 bases each). Germline assignment: CDR1 MNHEY and CDR2 SVGAGI. This CDR3 is 14 amino acids long. CDR3 nucleotides: TGTGTCAGCAGGGATACTAGACGTCAAGAGACCCAGTATTTC. Translated: CVSRDTRRQETQYF.

About this clonotype: With a much larger clone just one base away, this may be a read error. This rearrangement joins TRBV4-1 to TRBJ2-5; D not certain. Germline V gene sequence: CDR1 MGHRA, CDR2 YSYEKL. V lost 1 base and J 7 bases, leaving 4 bases between the germline ends. CDR3 size: 11 residues. Written as DNA, the CDR3 is TGCGCCAGCAGCCAAGGAGGGACCCAGTACTTC. Protein product: CASSQGGTQYF.

Remarks on this clonotype: This may be a read error: a much more frequent sequence differs by one nucleotide. Likely a read error: the CDR3 ends without its conserved phenylalanine or tryptophan. The chain links TRBV13 to TRBJ1-2; D gene ambiguous. The CDR3 extends over 14 amino acids. The germline V gene encodes CDR1 PRHDT and CDR2 FYEKMQ (reference sequence). Trimming took 1 base from V and 4 from J, leaving 10 bases between them. The CDR3 reads CASSLVGSGYGYTI. CDR3 sequence (DNA): TGTGCCAGCAGCTTAGTGGGCTCCGGCTATGGCTACACCATC.

Remarks on this clonotype: A junction boundary mismatches the germline segment, possibly from a read error. The chain employs TRBV28 and TRBJ1-5; 8 nucleotides match TRBD1. Germline V CDR1 and CDR2: MDHEN, SYDVKM. The CDR3 has 19 residues. The CDR3 DNA is TGTGCCAGCAGTTTCTGGCAGGGGGCGACACGCTATAGCAATCGGCCCCATCATTTT. This encodes CASSFWQGATRYSNRPHHF.

Details on this clonotype: A read error may explain this, as a much larger clone is one base away. The CDR3 loop reads CASSPLSRSEQYF. The CDR3 nucleotides read TGCGCCAGCAGCCCCCTGTCGAGGAGCGAGCAGTACTTC. The rearrangement links TRBV5-1 to TRBJ2-7; D unclear. V gave up 4 bases and J gave up 6 bases, with 14 bases separating them. The CDR3 covers 13 residues. Germline V gives CDR1 SGHRS, CDR2 YFSETQ.

The V call is TRBV5-4, the J call TRBJ2-4; the D is unclear. V was shortened by 2 bases and J by 7 bases, with 10 bases between the two germline ends. Germline CDR1 reads SGHNT; CDR2 reads YYREEE (reference sequence). The CDR3 covers 13 residues. The CDR3 reads CASSFGWLNIQYF. The CDR3 region has the DNA TGTGCCAGCAGCTTTGGGTGGCTGAACATTCAGTACTTC.

To note about this clonotype: A read error may account for a junction end that differs from germline. The rearrangement links TRBV7-8 to TRBJ1-6; no reliable D call. CDR1 SGHVS and CDR2 FQNEAQ come from the germline V gene. This CDR3 contains 14 residues. The CDR3 loop reads CASSRMTLYSLLHF. The CDR3 nucleotides read TGTGCCAGCAGCCGAATGACGTTATATTCACTCCTCCACTTT.

Only one count was recorded for this clonotype. This chain uses TRBV14 with TRBJ2-1; D might be TRBD1 (5 bases). CDR1 is SGHDN, CDR2 FVKESK, per germline. V was cut by 1 base and J by 1 base, with 17 bases left in between. The CDR3 covers 18 residues. CDR3 coding DNA: TGTGCCAGCAGCCAAGCCACCATGCAGGGTCTATCCTACAATGAGCAGTTCTTC. Protein sequence: CASSQATMQGLSYNEQFF.

A remark on this clonotype: A read error may produce the germline difference seen at one junction end. The chain has TRBV4-1 and TRBJ2-1; the D gene is possibly TRBD2 (6 bases). CDR1 is MGHRA, CDR2 YSYEKL, per germline. This CDR3 has 16 amino acids. The CDR3: CASSSEASDLRDEQFF. Written as DNA, the CDR3 is TGTGCCAGCAGCTCAGAGGCTAGCGATCTCCGGGATGAGCAGTTCTTC.

This clonotype was observed many times. This sequence joins TRBV5-8 and TRBJ2-4; the match to TRBD1 covers 8 bases. This CDR3 is 17 amino acids long. V shed 0 bases and J 8 bases; nucleotides not matched to a gene: 13. Germline lookup yields CDR1 SGHTS and CDR2 YDEGEE. Here the CDR3 DNA reads TGTGCCAGCAGCTTGGACTGGACAGGGTCAGAGAGTTACATTCAGTACTTC. The encoded protein is CASSLDWTGSESYIQYF. The whole variable domain, remainder taken from reference TRBV5-8 and TRBJ2-4, is EAGVTQSPTHLIKTRGQQATLRCSPISGHTSVYWYQQALGLGLQFLLWYDEGEERNRGNFPPRFSGRQFPNYSSELNVNALELEDSALYLCASSLDWTGSESYIQYFGAGTRLSVL.

The genes are TRBV15 and TRBJ2-7, with 10 nucleotides matching TRBD1. Germline V gene data show CDR1 as LNHNV and CDR2 as YYDKDF (reference sequence). V lost 4 bases and J lost 5; bases outside the gene matches: 11. The CDR3 contains 16 residues. The CDR3 region has the DNA TGTGCCACCAGCAAATCCCGGGACAGGGGTGTAGACGAGCAGTACTTC. Translation: CATSKSRDRGVDEQYF. Supplemented by reference TRBV15 and TRBJ2-7, the full variable domain reads DAMVIQNPRYQVTQFGKPVTLSCSQTLNHNVMYWYQQKSSQAPKLLFHYYDKDFNNEADTPDNFQSRRPNTSFCFLDIRSPGLGDTAMYLCATSKSRDRGVDEQYFGPGTRLTVT.

The V and J genes are TRBV12-3 or TRBV12-4 and TRBJ2-7; the D is unclear. The CDR3 is 11 residues long. Trimming shortened V by 11 bases and J by 8 bases, and 16 bases separated the two germline ends. This CDR3 is CARRRFDKQYF. The CDR3 DNA reads as TGTGCCCGCCGTAGGTTCGACAAGCAGTACTTC.

A single count supports this clonotype. The CDR3 does not end in the conserved phenylalanine or tryptophan, so this is likely a read error. The chain carries TRBV11-3 and TRBJ2-1; 9 nucleotides align to TRBD2. The germline V gene has CDR1 SGHNT and CDR2 YENEEA. The CDR3 runs 15 residues. The DNA for the CDR3 is TGTGTCAGCAGTCTTAGCGGGAGCCCGACCCATGAGCAGTTCTTA. It specifies CVSSLSGSPTHEQFL.

This clonotype was recorded only once. Being one base from a much bigger clone, this may be a read error. The DNA of the CDR3 is TGCGCCAGCAGCTTGGTAGCGCGACGACACAATGAGCAGTTCTTC. Translation: CASSLVARRHNEQFF. The chain has TRBV5-1 and TRBJ2-1; TRBD2 is a possible D gene (5 bases). The germline CDR1 and CDR2 sequences are SGHRS and YFSETQ. V was shortened by 0 bases and J by 5 bases, with 12 bases between the two germline ends. CDR3 length: 15 amino acids.

This sequence joins TRBV7-3 and TRBJ2-3; possibly TRBD2 for D (6 bases). The CDR3 is made up of 14 amino acids. V was pared by 2 bases and J by 4 bases, with 10 bases between. Per germline, CDR1 SGHTA and CDR2 FQGTGA. The CDR3 bases are TGTGCCAGCAGCTTACCCGGGGGACCAGATACGCAGTATTTT. It translates to CASSLPGGPDTQYF.

Turning to this clonotype: One end of the junction fails to match germline, which may point to a read error. The rearrangement links TRBV28 to TRBJ2-3; D is unresolved. The CDR3 sequence is 14 residues long. Germline values: CDR1 MDHEN, CDR2 SYDVKM. The CDR3 here is CASSLADGTDMQYF. DNA of the CDR3: TGTGCCAGCAGTTTGGCCGACGGCACAGATATGCAGTACTTT.

In regard to this clonotype: The junction departs from germline at one end; a sequencing error may be responsible. V is TRBV7-8 and J is TRBJ1-5; no firm D call. The CDR3 is made up of 13 amino acids. Germline CDR1 is SGHVS and CDR2 is FQNEAQ. The CDR3 sequence: CASSSYSNQSQHF. The DNA for the CDR3 is TGTGCCAGCAGCTCTTATAGCAATCAGTCCCAACATTTT.

Many counts were recorded for this clonotype. The J gene is TRBJ2-5, the V gene TRBV5-1; D gene unclear. V lost 0 bases to trimming and J lost 3 bases, with 6 bases between them. Germline CDR1 and CDR2: SGHRS and YFSETQ. CDR3 length equals 13 residues. CDR3 sequence (DNA): TGCGCCAGCAGCTTGGTTGGGGAAGAGACCCAGTACTTC. It yields the protein CASSLVGEETQYF.

This clonotype was found once. The CDR3 does not end in the conserved phenylalanine or tryptophan, so this is likely a read error. V gene TRBV12-3 or TRBV12-4 combines with J gene TRBJ2-2, with no clear D. The CDR3 runs 15 residues. CDR3 region: CASTKRKTSTGELFY. The DNA of the CDR3 is TGTGCTAGCACCAAGAGGAAAACCTCCACCGGGGAGCTGTTTTAT.

This clonotype is medium-sized (0.01 to 0.1%) in the sample. The chain has TRBV11-2 and TRBJ2-7, with 12 bases fitting TRBD1. Trimming took 3 bases from V and 4 from J; bases not matched to a gene: 10. Germline assignment: CDR1 SGHAT and CDR2 FQNNGV. The CDR3 totals 17 residues. The CDR3 here is CASSFQPGQGARYEQYF. In nucleotides, the CDR3 is TGTGCCAGCAGCTTCCAACCGGGACAGGGGGCGCGATACGAGCAGTACTTC.

The chain links TRBV10-2 to TRBJ1-2; D gene unclear. Germline V lookup: CDR1 WSHSY, CDR2 SAAADI. The CDR3 covers 11 residues. Trimming removed 9 bases from V and 13 bases from J, with 18 bases in between. CDR3 coding DNA: TGCGCCAGTAAGATCGGGAGGGTAACCACCTTC. It encodes CASKIGRVTTF.

Notes on this clonotype: At one of its ends the junction is not consistent with the germline gene, which may arise from a read error. The chain uses TRBV7-3 and TRBJ1-1, with D tentatively TRBD1 (6 bases). Per the germline V gene, CDR1 is SGHTA and CDR2 is FQGTGA. CDR3 size: 13 residues. The CDR3 spells CAGSLGGYTGAFF. For the CDR3, the DNA is TGTGCTGGCAGCTTAGGGGGGTACACTGGAGCTTTCTTT.

A note on this clonotype: A much bigger clone sits one base away, suggesting this may be a read error. The genes are TRBV6-5 and TRBJ2-7; weak D call: TRBD2 (5 bases). This CDR3 is 13 amino acids long. Trimming removed 6 bases from V and 8 bases from J, with 17 bases in between. Germline CDR1 and CDR2: MNHEY and SVGAGI. CDR3 sequence reads: CASSRPQGSKQYF. The CDR3 DNA follows: TGTGCCAGCAGCCGCCCTCAAGGGAGCAAGCAGTACTTC.

With regard to this clonotype: This may arise from a read error, as a much more abundant clone is one base away. Lacking the conserved final phenylalanine or tryptophan, this CDR3 likely reflects a read error. This chain connects TRBV5-6 to TRBJ1-1; D unresolved. The CDR3 loop spans 15 amino acids. CDR1 and CDR2 (germline): SGHDT, YYEEEE. Trimming cost V 4 bases and J 1 base, with 14 bases left between them. CDR3 residues: CASSPAGLGNTEAFY. CDR3 DNA sequence: TGTGCCAGCAGCCCCGCCGGGTTGGGGAACACTGAAGCTTTCTAT.

This clonotype was counted between two and nine times. One junction end disagrees with the germline gene, perhaps due to a read error. The chain has TRBV28 and TRBJ2-3; D gene uncertain. Germline V lookup: CDR1 MDHEN, CDR2 SYDVKM. There are 13 residues in the CDR3. The CDR3 DNA is TGTGTCAGCAACTCCTTCAGGTCAGATACGCAGTATTTT. Residues: CVSNSFRSDTQYF.

As concerns this clonotype: The junction differs from germline at one of its ends, possibly a read error. This rearrangement joins TRBV4-1 to TRBJ1-5, with D uncertain. CDR1 MGHRA and CDR2 YSYEKL come from the germline V gene. The CDR3 length is 13 residues. In DNA form, the CDR3 reads TGCACCAGTAGCTTATATAGCAATCAGCCCCAGCATTTT. Translated: CTSSLYSNQPQHF.

This clonotype was picked up one time. This chain joins TRBV2 and TRBJ2-7; no clear D gene. CDR1 SNHLY and CDR2 FYNNEI come from the germline V gene. Trimming took off 6 bases at V and 3 bases at J, with 18 bases between the two ends. This CDR3 has 15 amino acids. CDR3 sequence: CASRARAFALYEQYF. Here the CDR3 DNA reads TGTGCCAGCAGGGCCCGGGCCTTCGCCCTCTACGAGCAGTACTTC.